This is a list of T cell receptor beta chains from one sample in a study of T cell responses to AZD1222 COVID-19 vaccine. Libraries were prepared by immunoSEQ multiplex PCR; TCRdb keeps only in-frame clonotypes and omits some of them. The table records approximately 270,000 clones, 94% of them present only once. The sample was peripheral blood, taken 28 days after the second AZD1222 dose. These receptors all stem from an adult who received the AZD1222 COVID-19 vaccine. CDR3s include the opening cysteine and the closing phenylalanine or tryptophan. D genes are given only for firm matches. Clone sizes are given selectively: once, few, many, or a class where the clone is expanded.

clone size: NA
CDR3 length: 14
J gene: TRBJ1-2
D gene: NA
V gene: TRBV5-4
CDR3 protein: CASSPQSRDYGYTF
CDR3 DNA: TGTGCCAGCAGCCCCCAAAGCAGGGACTATGGCTACACCTTC

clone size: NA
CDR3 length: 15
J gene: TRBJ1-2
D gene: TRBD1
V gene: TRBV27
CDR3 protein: CASSLGQGNNYGYTF
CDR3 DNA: TGTGCCAGCAGCCTCGGACAGGGGAATAACTATGGCTACACCTTC

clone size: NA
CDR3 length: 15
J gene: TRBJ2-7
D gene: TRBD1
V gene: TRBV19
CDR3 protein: CASSPVGQGAYEQYF
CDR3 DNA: TGTGCCAGTAGCCCAGTAGGGCAGGGGGCCTACGAGCAGTACTTC

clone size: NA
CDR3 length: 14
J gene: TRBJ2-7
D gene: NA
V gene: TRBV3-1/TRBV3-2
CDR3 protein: CASSQNRGHSEQYF
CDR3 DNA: TGTGCCAGCAGCCAAAATCGGGGACATTCCGAGCAGTACTTC

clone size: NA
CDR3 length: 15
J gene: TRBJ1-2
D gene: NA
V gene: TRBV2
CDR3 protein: CASSQEQGLGYGYTF
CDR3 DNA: TGTGCCAGCAGCCAAGAACAGGGTCTTGGATATGGCTACACCTTC

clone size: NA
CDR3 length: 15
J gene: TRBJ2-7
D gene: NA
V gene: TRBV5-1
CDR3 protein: CASSLELPGPHEQYF
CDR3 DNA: TGCGCCAGCAGCTTGGAACTTCCAGGACCCCACGAGCAGTACTTC

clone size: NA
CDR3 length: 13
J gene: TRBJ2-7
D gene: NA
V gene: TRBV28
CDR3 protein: CASSLTPVREQYF
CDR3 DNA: TGTGCCAGCAGTTTAACTCCCGTGCGCGAGCAGTACTTC

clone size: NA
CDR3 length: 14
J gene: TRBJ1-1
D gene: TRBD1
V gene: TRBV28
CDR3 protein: CASSSGGQNTEAFF
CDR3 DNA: TGTGCCAGCAGTTCAGGGGGTCAGAACACTGAAGCTTTCTTT

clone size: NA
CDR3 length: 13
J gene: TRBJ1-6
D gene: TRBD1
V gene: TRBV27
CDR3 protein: CASSLNRGSPLHF
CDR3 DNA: TGTGCCAGCAGCTTAAACAGGGGATCACCCCTCCACTTT

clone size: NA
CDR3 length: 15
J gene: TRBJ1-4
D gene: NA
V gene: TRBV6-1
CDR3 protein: CASSDMGFANEKLFF
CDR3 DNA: TGTGCCAGCAGTGATATGGGGTTCGCTAATGAAAAACTGTTTTTT

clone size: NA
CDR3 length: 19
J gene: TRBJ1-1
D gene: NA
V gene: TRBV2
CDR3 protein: CASEPGQILGRAMNTEAFF
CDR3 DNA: TGTGCCAGTGAACCTGGACAGATTTTGGGAAGGGCCATGAACACTGAAGCTTTCTTT

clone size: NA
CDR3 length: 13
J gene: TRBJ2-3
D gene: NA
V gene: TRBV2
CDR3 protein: CASSVPSTDTQYF
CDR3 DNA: TGTGCCAGCAGTGTACCCAGCACAGATACGCAGTATTTT

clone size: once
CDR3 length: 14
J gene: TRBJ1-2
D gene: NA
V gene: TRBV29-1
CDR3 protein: CSVEDRGWYYGYTF
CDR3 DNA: TGCAGCGTCGAAGACAGAGGATGGTACTATGGCTACACCTTC

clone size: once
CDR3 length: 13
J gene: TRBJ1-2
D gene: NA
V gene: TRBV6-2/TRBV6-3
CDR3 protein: CASSYGGLGGYTF
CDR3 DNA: TGTGCCAGCAGTTACGGCGGGTTGGGTGGCTACACCTTC

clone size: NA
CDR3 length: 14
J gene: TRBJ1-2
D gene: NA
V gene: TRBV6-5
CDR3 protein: CASRDGGRAYGYTF
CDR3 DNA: TGTGCCAGCAGGGATGGGGGCAGGGCATATGGCTACACCTTC

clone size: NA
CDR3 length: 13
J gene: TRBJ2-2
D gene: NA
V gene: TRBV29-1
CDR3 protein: CSVKTGRVGELFF
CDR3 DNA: TGCAGCGTCAAAACAGGGAGGGTCGGGGAGCTGTTTTTT

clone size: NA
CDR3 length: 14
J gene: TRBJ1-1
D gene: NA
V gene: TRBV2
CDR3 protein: CASSESAFLTEAFF
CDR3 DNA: TGTGCCAGCAGTGAATCAGCATTCCTCACTGAAGCTTTCTTT

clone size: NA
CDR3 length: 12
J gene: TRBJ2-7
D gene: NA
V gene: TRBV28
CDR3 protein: CASSGSSYEQYF
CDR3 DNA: TGTGCCAGCAGTGGGAGCTCCTACGAGCAGTACTTC

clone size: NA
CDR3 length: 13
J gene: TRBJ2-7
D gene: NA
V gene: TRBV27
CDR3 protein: CASPLGGLYEQYF
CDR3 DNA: TGTGCCAGCCCTCTTGGGGGCCTCTACGAGCAGTACTTC

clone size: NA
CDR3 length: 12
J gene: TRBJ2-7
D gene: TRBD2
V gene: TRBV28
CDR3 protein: CASSFLAGEQYF
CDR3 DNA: TGTGCCAGCAGTTTCCTAGCGGGGGAGCAGTACTTC

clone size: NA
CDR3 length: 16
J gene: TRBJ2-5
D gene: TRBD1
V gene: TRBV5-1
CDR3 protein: CASSIGQGRGQETQYF
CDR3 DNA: TGCGCCAGCAGCATCGGACAGGGGAGGGGCCAAGAGACCCAGTACTTC

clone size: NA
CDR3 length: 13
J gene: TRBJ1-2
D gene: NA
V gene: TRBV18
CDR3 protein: CASSPRWDYGYTF
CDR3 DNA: TGTGCCAGCTCACCCCGGTGGGACTATGGCTACACCTTC

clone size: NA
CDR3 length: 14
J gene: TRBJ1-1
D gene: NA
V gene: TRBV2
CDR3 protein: CASILWGSGTEAFF
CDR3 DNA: TGTGCCAGCATCCTTTGGGGGTCTGGCACTGAAGCTTTCTTT

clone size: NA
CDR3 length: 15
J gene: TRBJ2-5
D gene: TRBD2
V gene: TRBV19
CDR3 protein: CASSAVAGGQETQYF
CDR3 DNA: TGTGCCAGTAGTGCCGTAGCGGGGGGGCAAGAGACCCAGTACTTC

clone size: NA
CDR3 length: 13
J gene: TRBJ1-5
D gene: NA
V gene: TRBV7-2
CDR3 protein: CASSPGGDQPQHF
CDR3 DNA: TGTGCCAGCAGCCCAGGCGGGGATCAGCCCCAGCATTTT

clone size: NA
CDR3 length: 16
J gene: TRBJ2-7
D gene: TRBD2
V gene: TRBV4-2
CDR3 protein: CASSQTGTSGGYEQYF
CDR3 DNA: TGTGCCAGCAGCCAAACCGGGACTAGCGGGGGGTACGAGCAGTACTTC

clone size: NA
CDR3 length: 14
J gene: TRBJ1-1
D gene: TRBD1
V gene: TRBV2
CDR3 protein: CASSLGQTYNEAFF
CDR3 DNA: TGTGCCAGCAGTTTGGGACAGACCTATAATGAAGCTTTCTTT

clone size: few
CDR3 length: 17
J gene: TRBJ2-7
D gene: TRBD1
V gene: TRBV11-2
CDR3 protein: CASSLNPPGTGGSEQYF
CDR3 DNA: TGTGCCAGCAGCTTAAACCCCCCCGGGACAGGGGGCAGCGAGCAGTACTTC

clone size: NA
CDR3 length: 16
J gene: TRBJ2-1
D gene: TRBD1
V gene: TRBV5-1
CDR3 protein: CASSLLKQGAGERQFF
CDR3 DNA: TGCGCCAGCAGCTTGCTTAAACAGGGGGCCGGTGAACGGCAGTTCTTC

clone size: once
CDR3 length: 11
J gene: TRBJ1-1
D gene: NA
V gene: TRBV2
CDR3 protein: CASVEYTEAFF
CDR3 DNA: TGTGCCAGCGTCGAGTACACTGAAGCTTTCTTT

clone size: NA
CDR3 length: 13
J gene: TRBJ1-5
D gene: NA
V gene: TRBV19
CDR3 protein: CASNPGRNQPQHF
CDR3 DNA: TGTGCCAGTAACCCGGGCCGCAATCAGCCCCAGCATTTT

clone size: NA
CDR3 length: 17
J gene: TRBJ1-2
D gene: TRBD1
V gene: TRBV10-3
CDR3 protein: CASRTLGQEEWPSGYTF
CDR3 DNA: TGTGCCAGCAGGACTCTGGGACAGGAGGAGTGGCCAAGTGGCTACACCTTC

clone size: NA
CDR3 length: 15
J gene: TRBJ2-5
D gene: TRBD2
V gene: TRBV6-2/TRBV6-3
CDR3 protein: CASSPGLAGSRAQYF
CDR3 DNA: TGTGCCAGCAGTCCGGGACTAGCGGGGTCCAGGGCCCAGTACTTC

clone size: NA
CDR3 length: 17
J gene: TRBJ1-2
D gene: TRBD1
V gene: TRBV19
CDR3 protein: CASSRTGALESNYGYTF
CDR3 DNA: TGTGCCAGTAGTAGGACAGGGGCCCTCGAGTCTAACTATGGCTACACCTTC

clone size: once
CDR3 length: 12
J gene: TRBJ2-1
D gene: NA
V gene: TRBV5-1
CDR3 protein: CASSLTSNEQFF
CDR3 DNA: TGCGCCAGCAGCTTGACGTCCAATGAGCAGTTCTTC

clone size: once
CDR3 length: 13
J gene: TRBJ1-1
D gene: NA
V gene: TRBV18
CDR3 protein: CASSPTGPTEAFF
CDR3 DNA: TGTGCCAGCTCACCTACAGGGCCCACTGAAGCTTTCTTT

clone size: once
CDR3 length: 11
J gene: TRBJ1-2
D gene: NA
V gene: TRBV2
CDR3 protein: CASLLSLPYTF
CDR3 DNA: TGTGCCAGCTTGTTAAGCCTGCCCTACACCTTC

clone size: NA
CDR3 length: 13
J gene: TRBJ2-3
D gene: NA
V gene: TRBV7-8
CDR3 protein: CASSLGGADTQYF
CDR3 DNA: TGTGCCAGCAGCTTAGGGGGGGCTGATACGCAGTATTTT

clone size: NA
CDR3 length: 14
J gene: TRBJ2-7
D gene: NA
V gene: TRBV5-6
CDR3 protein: CASSPGLGWYEQYF
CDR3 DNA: TGTGCCAGCAGCCCTGGACTCGGATGGTACGAGCAGTACTTC

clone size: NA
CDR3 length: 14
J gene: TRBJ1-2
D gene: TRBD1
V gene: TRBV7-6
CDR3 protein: CASSLGQGDYGYTF
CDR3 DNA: TGTGCCAGCAGCTTAGGACAGGGCGATTATGGCTACACCTTC

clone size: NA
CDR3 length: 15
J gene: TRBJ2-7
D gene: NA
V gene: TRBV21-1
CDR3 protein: CASSRSGRGTYEQYF
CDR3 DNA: TGTGCCAGCAGCAGATCCGGCAGGGGGACTTACGAGCAGTACTTC

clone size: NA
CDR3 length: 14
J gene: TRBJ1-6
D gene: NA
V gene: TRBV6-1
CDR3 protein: CASSQAGRDSPLHF
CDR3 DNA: TGTGCCAGCAGTCAAGCGGGCAGGGATTCACCCCTCCACTTT